This paragraph covers one T cell receptor beta chain sequence. The data are from a study of blood T cell repertoires in COVID-19. Original analysis: Amplified reference gene primers provided the basis for estimating nucleated cell counts. Here immunoSEQ multiplex PCR was the method, and the copy in TCRdb shows in-frame clones only, minus some. Clone size and the V and J calls come from that table; the DNA yielded D and trimming. Of around 60,000 clones in the sample, 88% were seen once. Germline-derived CDR1 and CDR2 are MNHEY and SMNVEV (reference sequence). Trimming took 2 bases from V and 6 from J, leaving 13 bases between them. The CDR3 has 14 residues.

The chain recombines TRBV27 with TRBJ1-1; possibly TRBD1 for D (5 bases). Material for sequencing was peripheral blood. The source is a man between 45 and 60 years old with active COVID-19. The CDR3 DNA follows: TGTGCCAGCAGTTTAGCAGGACAAGTCTCTGAAGCTTTCTTT. Protein product: CASSLAGQVSEAFF.